This entry features one T cell receptor (beta chain) sequence. Its antigen is as yet unknown. TCRdb independently ran MiXCR on the 5' RACE reads; one entry per CDR3 protein. The repertoire includes roughly 770,000 distinct CDR3 sequences, roughly 20% of them detected once, and 13% sits in the top ten. The record originates from a study of identical twins. The V gene lost 5 bases and the J gene lost 3 bases, with 12 bases spanning the gap. This CDR3 comprises 14 residues. Per germline, CDR1 SEHNR and CDR2 FQNEAQ (reference sequence). Study results and limitations: Low generation-probability sequences were in excess among twin-shared out-of-frame alpha sequences.

The data were also submitted as part of a second study, on T cells expressing NK-cell markers. From that report: NKG2C+ dominant clonotypes from several donors made up about 1.0-8% of CD8+ T cells.

The J gene is TRBJ2-3, the V gene TRBV7-9; D is unclear. The specimen sequenced was PBMCs. The sequence derives from a woman younger than 35 in good health. The CDR3 here is CASSLISGTDTQYF. The CDR3 nucleotides read TGTGCCAGCAGCCTCATTTCCGGTACAGATACGCAGTATTTT.